This note documents a single T cell receptor (beta chain) sequence. Antigen specificity is unknown. This entry belongs to a study of cytomegalovirus exposure and HLA in healthy donors. Study-wide results and caveats: Cytomegalovirus-associated status was assigned to approximately 160 TCR beta chains. Rare TCR sequences predominated, though certain public TCRs were found in many donors.

Profiling relied on immunoSEQ multiplex PCR, and the TCRdb table lists in-frame clones only, not all of them. The profile covers 110,000 or so clones, with about 88% appearing a single time and about 4.5% taken by the ten largest. CDR3 length: 16 residues. The V and J ends lost 3 bases and 4 bases, in that order; junction bases with no gene match: 7. CDR1 is SEHNR and CDR2 is FQNEAQ in the germline V gene (reference sequence). Sequenced: PBMCs. This sequence originates from a man aged 18-30 years in good health and CMV-seropositive. The rearrangement joins TRBV7-9 to TRBJ2-1; 9 nucleotides match TRBD1. CDR3 nucleotide sequence: TGTGCCAGCAGCTTTTGGGGACAGGGCGGGTACAATGAGCAGTTCTTC. Translating gives CASSFWGQGGYNEQFF.